This TCR beta chain was obtained from a study of T cells in Graves' hyperthyroidism and ophthalmopathy. Study results and limitations: Peripheral blood also featured most of the thyroid clonotypes expanded above 0.001.

Amplified TCR beta CDR3 regions derived from RNA transcripts. Primed by the HTBI set, a first-round RT-PCR was run on the TCR CDR3. TCRdb reprocessed the multiplex PCR reads with MiXCR, giving one entry per CDR3 protein. The table records under 350,000 distinct CDR3 sequences, over 15% of them present only once. CDR1 and CDR2 from the germline V gene are SEHNR and FQNEAQ (reference sequence). Trimming removed 3 bases from V and 1 base from J; junction bases left unmatched: 7. The CDR3 spans 16 residues. This clonotype was recorded many times. Antigen unknown. Ophthalmopathy cases met thresholds of Clinical Activity Score at least 3, NOSPECS grade at least 4 and duration under 3 months. Clinical symptoms, serum thyroxine and TRAb, thyroid ultrasound and orbital computed tomography were used for the diagnoses.

The specimen sequenced was blood. The sequence was collected from a woman aged 55-70 years with Graves' ophthalmopathy. V and J are TRBV7-9 and TRBJ2-7, with 9 positions matching TRBD1. The DNA for the CDR3 is TGTGCCAGCAGCTTTCACCCGGGACAGGGATCCTACGAGCAGTACTTC. As protein: CASSFHPGQGSYEQYF.